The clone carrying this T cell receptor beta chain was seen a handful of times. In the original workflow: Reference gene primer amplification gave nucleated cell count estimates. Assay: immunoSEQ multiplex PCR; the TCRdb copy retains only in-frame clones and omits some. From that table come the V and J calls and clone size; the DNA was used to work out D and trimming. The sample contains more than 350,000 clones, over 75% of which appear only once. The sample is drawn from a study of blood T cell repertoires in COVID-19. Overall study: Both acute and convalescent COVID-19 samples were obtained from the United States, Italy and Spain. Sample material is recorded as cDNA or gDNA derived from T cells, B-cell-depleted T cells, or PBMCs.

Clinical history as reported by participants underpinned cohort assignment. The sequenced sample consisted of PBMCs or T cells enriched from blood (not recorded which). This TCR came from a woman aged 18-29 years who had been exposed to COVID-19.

The CDR3 DNA reads TGCGCCAGCAGCCAGCCATCGGACAGGTTCAATCAGCCCCAGCATTTT. This gives the protein CASSQPSDRFNQPQHF. This sequence joins TRBV4-1 and TRBJ1-5; 7 bases are a match to TRBD1. This CDR3 region has 16 residues. The junction had 8 bases not matched to a gene; V was cut back by 3 bases and J by 3 bases. Germline V gene lookup returns CDR1 MGHRA and CDR2 YSYEKL.